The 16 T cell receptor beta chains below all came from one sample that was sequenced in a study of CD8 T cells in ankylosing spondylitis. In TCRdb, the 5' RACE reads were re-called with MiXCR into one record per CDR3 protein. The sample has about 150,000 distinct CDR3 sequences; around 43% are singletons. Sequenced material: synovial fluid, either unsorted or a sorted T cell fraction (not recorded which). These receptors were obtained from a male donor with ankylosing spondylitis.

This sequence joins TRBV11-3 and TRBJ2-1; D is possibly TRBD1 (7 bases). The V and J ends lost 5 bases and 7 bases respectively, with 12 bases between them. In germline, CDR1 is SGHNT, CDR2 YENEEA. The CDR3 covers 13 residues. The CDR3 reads CASSISGGNEQFF. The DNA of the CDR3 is TGTGCCAGCAGCATCTCAGGGGGGAATGAGCAGTTCTTC.

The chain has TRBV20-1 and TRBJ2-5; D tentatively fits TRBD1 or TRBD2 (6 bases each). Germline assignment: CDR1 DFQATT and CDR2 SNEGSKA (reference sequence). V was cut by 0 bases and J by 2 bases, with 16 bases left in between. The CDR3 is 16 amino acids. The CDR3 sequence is CSARDLTGAIQETQYF. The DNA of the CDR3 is TGCAGTGCTAGAGACCTTACGGGGGCGATACAAGAGACCCAGTACTTC.

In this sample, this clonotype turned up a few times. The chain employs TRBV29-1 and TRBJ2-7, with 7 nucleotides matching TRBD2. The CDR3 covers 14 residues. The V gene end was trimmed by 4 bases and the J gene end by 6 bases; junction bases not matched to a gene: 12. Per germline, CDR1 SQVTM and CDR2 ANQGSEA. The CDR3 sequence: CSVAASGDALEQYF. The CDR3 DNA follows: TGCAGCGTTGCGGCGAGCGGGGACGCCCTCGAGCAGTACTTC.

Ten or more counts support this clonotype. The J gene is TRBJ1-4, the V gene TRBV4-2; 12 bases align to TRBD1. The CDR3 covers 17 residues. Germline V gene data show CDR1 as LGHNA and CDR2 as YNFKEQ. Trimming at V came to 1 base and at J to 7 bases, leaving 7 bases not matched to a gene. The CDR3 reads CASSQGDRGQGAEKLFF. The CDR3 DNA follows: TGTGCCAGCAGCCAAGGCGACAGGGGACAGGGGGCTGAAAAACTGTTTTTT.

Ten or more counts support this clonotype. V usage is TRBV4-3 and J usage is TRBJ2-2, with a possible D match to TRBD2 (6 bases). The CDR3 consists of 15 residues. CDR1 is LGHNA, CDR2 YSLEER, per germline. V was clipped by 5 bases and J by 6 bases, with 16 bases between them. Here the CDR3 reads CASSSSWEVPGELFF. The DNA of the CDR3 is TGCGCCAGCAGCTCCTCTTGGGAGGTGCCCGGGGAGCTGTTTTTT.

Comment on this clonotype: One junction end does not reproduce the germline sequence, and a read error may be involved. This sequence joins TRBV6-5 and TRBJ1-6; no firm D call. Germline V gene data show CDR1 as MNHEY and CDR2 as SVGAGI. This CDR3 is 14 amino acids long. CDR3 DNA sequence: TGTGCCAGCAGTTACTTTCCGCCCAATTCGCCCCTCCACTTT. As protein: CASSYFPPNSPLHF.

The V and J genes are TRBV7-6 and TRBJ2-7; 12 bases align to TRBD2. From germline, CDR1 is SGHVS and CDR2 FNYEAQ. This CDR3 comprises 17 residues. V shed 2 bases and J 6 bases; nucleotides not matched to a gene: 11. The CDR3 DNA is TGTGCCAGCAGCTTAAGTTGGTCTAGCGGGGGGGCGGGCGAGCAGTACTTC. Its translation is CASSLSWSSGGAGEQYF.

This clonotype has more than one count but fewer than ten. Here the CDR3 DNA reads TGTGCCAGCAGTTTACGGCCACACAATGAGCAGTTCTTC. It is translated as CASSLRPHNEQFF. This sequence joins TRBV12-3 or TRBV12-4 and TRBJ2-1; D gene unclear. V was cut by 2 bases and J by 5 bases, with 7 bases left in between. This CDR3 contains 13 residues.

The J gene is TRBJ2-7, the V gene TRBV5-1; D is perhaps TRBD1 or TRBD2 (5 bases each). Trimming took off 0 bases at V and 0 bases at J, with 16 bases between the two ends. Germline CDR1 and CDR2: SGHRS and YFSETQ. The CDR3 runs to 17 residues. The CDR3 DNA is TGCGCCAGCAGCTTGGCCGATGGGGGTCGGGGCTCCTACGAGCAGTACTTC. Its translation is CASSLADGGRGSYEQYF.

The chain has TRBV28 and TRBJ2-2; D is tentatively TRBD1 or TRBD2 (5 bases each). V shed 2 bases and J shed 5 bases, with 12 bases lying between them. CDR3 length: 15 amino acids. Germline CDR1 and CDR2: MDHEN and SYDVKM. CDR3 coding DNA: TGTGCCAGCAGTTTACCGTTTGGGGGAACCGGGGAGCTGTTTTTT. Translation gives CASSLPFGGTGELFF.

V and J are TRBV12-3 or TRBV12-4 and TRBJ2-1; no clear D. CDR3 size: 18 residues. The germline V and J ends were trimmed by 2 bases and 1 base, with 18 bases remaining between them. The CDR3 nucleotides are TGTGCCAGCAGTTTACTGTATCGCGCTCTTGGGTCCTACAATGAGCAGTTCTTC. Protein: CASSLLYRALGSYNEQFF.

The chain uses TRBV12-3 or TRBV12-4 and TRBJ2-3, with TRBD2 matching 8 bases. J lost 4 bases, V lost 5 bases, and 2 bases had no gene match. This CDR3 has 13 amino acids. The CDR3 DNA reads TGTGCCAGCAGTCGGGAGGGGGCAGATACGCAGTATTTT. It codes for CASSREGADTQYF.

The CDR3: CASRGQIYGYTF. CDR3 sequence (DNA): TGTGCCAGCAGGGGACAGATCTATGGCTACACCTTC. The rearrangement joins TRBV28 to TRBJ1-2, with 7 bases that match TRBD1. The junction had 2 bases not matched to a gene; V was cut back by 6 bases and J by 4 bases. Germline V gene lookup returns CDR1 MDHEN and CDR2 SYDVKM. The CDR3 is 12 amino acids.

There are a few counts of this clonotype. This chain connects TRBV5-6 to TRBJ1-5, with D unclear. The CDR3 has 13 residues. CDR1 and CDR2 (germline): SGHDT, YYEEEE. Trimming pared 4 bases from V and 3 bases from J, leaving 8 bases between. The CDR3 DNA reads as TGTGCCAGCAGCCTACAGTCCAATCAGCCCCAGCATTTT. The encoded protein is CASSLQSNQPQHF.

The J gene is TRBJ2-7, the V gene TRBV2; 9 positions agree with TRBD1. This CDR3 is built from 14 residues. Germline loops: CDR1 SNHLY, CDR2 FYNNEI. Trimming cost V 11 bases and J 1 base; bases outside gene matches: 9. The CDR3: CARGQGLISYEQYF. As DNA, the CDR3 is TGTGCCCGGGGACAGGGATTAATTTCCTACGAGCAGTACTTC.

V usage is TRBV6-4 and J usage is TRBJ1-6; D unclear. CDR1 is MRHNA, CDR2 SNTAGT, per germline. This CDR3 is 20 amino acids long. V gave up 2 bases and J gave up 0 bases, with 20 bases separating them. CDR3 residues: CASSDPSIRILSSYNSPLHF. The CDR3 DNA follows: TGTGCCAGCAGTGACCCCTCCATAAGGATTTTGAGCTCCTATAATTCACCCCTCCACTTT.